The table lists the clone carrying this T cell receptor beta chain with many counts. The CDR3 runs to 13 residues. Germline CDR1 and CDR2: DFQATT and SNEGSKA (reference sequence). The V gene lost 5 bases and the J gene lost 5 bases, with 15 bases spanning the gap. TCRdb itself ran the RT-PCR reads through MiXCR, one entry per CDR3 protein. The repertoire holds more than 600,000 distinct CDR3 sequences, with 13% to 15% as singletons. The source material was memory CD4+ T cells from blood. This TCR was sampled from a female donor in good health, serving as a healthy control. The chain has TRBV20-1 and TRBJ2-5; D ambiguous. CDR3 nucleotide sequence: TGCAGTGCTCCCGGGCTCCTAAGGGAGACCCAGTACTTC. Amino acids: CSAPGLLRETQYF.